This T cell receptor (beta chain) appears in the sequencing data of a study of long-term antiretroviral therapy in people with HIV. The assay used was immunoSEQ (version v3.0), run at survey level. Sequencing aimed at roughly 40,000-55,000 T-cell genomes per sample. Produced via immunoSEQ multiplex PCR; TCRdb's table is partial and in-frame only. This repertoire shows 25,000 to 35,000 clones, roughly 90% found once; its top ten account for 3.6%. Comments on this clone: Its target is not known.

Study-level points and caveats: Collection of the blood took place between the mid-2000s and the late 2010s. The ART regimens in use then may have been less effective than current ones.

With 2 bases clipped from V and 2 bases from J, the junction kept 7 bases outside the gene matches. This CDR3 is built from 16 residues. The germline gives CDR1 SGDLS, CDR2 YYNGEE. DNA was extracted from approximately 1-10 million thawed cryopreserved PBMC. Sequences were derived from unsorted PBMCs, sampled 1.8 years after starting antiretroviral therapy. The genes are TRBV9 and TRBJ2-3; 8 positions agree with TRBD1. This TCR derives from a woman between 18 and 29 years old with HIV. CDR3 nucleotides: TGTGCCAGCAGCGTCGGACAGGGCCAATACACAGATACGCAGTATTTT. Amino acid sequence: CASSVGQGQYTDTQYF.